The 10 T cell receptor beta chains reported below all come from one sample, sequenced in a study of blood T cell repertoires in COVID-19. This table comes from immunoSEQ multiplex PCR, and its TCRdb copy is limited to in-frame clones, with some not included. The sample comprises about 88,000 clones, roughly 89% of which are singletons, and less than 6.5% rests with the top ten. The sequenced material came from peripheral blood. These receptors were collected from a woman older than 75 with active COVID-19.

The chain links TRBV19 to TRBJ2-7; 9 nucleotides align to TRBD2. Germline-derived CDR1 and CDR2 are LNHDA and SQIVND (reference sequence). The trim removed 7 bases at V and 2 bases at J, leaving 9 bases unmatched. The CDR3 sequence is 15 residues long. The CDR3 spells CASKVEASGTYEQYF. CDR3 coding DNA: TGTGCCAGTAAAGTTGAGGCTAGCGGGACCTACGAGCAGTACTTC.

The chain couples TRBV12-2 to TRBJ2-5; the table's D call TRBD2 went unverified against the DNA. TRBV12-2 represents a pseudogene. This CDR3 contains 19 residues. This CDR3 is CASRPKPGPGRARKETQYF. CDR3 nucleotides: TGTGCAAGTCGCCCGAAGCCAGGGCCCGGGAGGGCCAGGAAAGAGACCCAGTACTTC.

This clone was seen only once. The V gene is TRBV6-6, the J gene TRBJ1-3; D remains ambiguous. Germline CDR1 and CDR2: MNHNY and SVGAGI (reference sequence). The CDR3 is made up of 14 amino acids. With 6 bases removed from V and 0 bases from J, the gap between germline ends came to 9 bases. This CDR3 is CASSASDSGNTIYF. Written as DNA, the CDR3 is TGTGCCAGCAGCGCAAGCGACTCTGGAAACACCATATATTTT.

This clone was observed once. The CDR3 loop reads CASSRQGAFSEQFF. The CDR3 region has the DNA TGTGCCAGCTCGAGACAGGGGGCTTTTAGTGAGCAGTTCTTC. The chain combines TRBV2 with TRBJ2-1; 10 bases map to TRBD1. J gave up 9 bases and V 8 bases, and 10 bases lay outside the gene matches. Germline lookup yields CDR1 SNHLY and CDR2 FYNNEI. This CDR3 has 14 amino acids.

The rearrangement links TRBV28 to TRBJ2-2, with unresolved D. Per germline, CDR1 MDHEN and CDR2 SYDVKM. There are 11 residues in the CDR3. CDR3 sequence: CVTSNTGELFF. The CDR3 bases are TGTGTTACTTCGAACACCGGGGAGCTGTTTTTT. The full variable domain, completed using reference TRBV28 and TRBJ2-2, is DVKVTQSSRYLVKRTGEKVFLECVQDMDHENMFWYRQDPGLGLRLIYFSYDVKMKEKGDIPEGYSVSREKKERFSLILESASTNQTSMYLCVTSNTGELFFGEGSRLTVL.

The chain uses TRBV11-1 and TRBJ2-3; D is unclear. Per the germline V gene, CDR1 is SGHAT and CDR2 is FQDESV (reference sequence). The CDR3 consists of 14 residues. Trimming removed 5 bases at V and 1 base at J, with 10 bases between. This CDR3 reads CASSDAQGTDTQYF. The CDR3 coding sequence is TGTGCCAGCAGCGACGCTCAGGGCACAGATACGCAGTATTTT.

This chain links TRBV7-2 with TRBJ2-3, with D unresolved. The CDR3 totals 14 residues. CDR1 and CDR2 from the germline V gene are SGHTA and FQGNSA. Trimming took off 1 base at V and 5 bases at J, with 10 bases between the two ends. CDR3 sequence: CASSLGLSGDTQYF. In DNA, the CDR3 is TGTGCCAGCAGCTTAGGGCTTTCGGGAGATACGCAGTATTTT. Full variable domain (missing parts from reference TRBV7-2 and TRBJ2-3): GAGVSQSPSNKVTEKGKDVELRCDPISGHTALYWYRQSLGQGLEFLIYFQGNSAPDKSGLPSDRFSAERTGGSVSTLTIQRTQQEDSAVYLCASSLGLSGDTQYFGPGTRLTVL.

The chain links TRBV27 to TRBJ2-7; weak D call: TRBD1 (6 bases). Germline CDR1 reads MNHEY; CDR2 reads SMNVEV (reference sequence). The V and J ends lost 4 bases and 2 bases respectively, with 12 bases between them. The CDR3 length is 14 residues. Written as DNA, the CDR3 is TGTGCCAGCAGTTCCACCAGGGGACCCTACGAGCAGTACTTC. Translation gives CASSSTRGPYEQYF.

The genes are TRBV6-2 or TRBV6-3 and TRBJ2-5, with TRBD2 identical over 10 bases. Trimming at V came to 4 bases and at J to 3 bases, leaving 5 bases not matched to a gene. The V gene's germline CDR1 is MNHEY and CDR2 SVGEGT. The CDR3 totals 15 residues. Here the CDR3 reads CASSSSLAGKETQYF. CDR3 DNA: TGTGCCAGCAGTTCATCACTAGCGGGAAAAGAGACCCAGTACTTC.

The CDR3 loop is CASSPRAQGGSPLHF. CDR3 bases: TGTGCCAGCAGCCCCCGTGCCCAGGGAGGCTCACCCCTCCACTTT. The J gene is TRBJ1-6, the V gene TRBV27, with D possibly TRBD1 on 5 matching bases. Trimming took 6 bases from V and 10 from J, leaving 19 bases between them. CDR1 and CDR2 from the germline V gene are MNHEY and SMNVEV (reference sequence). This CDR3 spans 15 amino acids.